The TCR beta chain under discussion was sequenced for a study of shared clonotypes between healthy human individuals. Study-level points and caveats: In general, naive subsets displayed greater estimated richness than memory subsets did. Non-shared clonotypes had lower generation probabilities than clonotypes shared by all four sorted-subset donors.

V lost 6 bases, J lost 0 bases, and 8 bases stayed unmatched. The CDR3 runs 16 residues. Germline V CDR1 and CDR2: SGHRS, YFSETQ. Original analysis: ImmunoSEQ sequences covered only the junction and lacked quality scores; filtering therefore differed. The protocol was immunoSEQ multiplex PCR, while the TCRdb copy is restricted to in-frame clones and leaves out a portion. V and J calls and clone size are those listed in that table; D and trimming were worked out from the DNA. Among over a million clones, about 80% were seen once, and the ten largest hold approximately 0.5%. On this clone itself: Its antigen remains unknown.

CD4+ cells were split into CD45RA+ naive and CD45RA-negative memory subsets. This receptor was obtained from a man in his late teens or twenties in good health. Some clones in this sample may be carry-over from other donors' samples. V gene TRBV5-1 combines with J gene TRBJ2-2; 7 nucleotides agree with TRBD2. The sample was memory CD4+ T cells from PBMCs. Documented subset: CD45RA-negative fraction. The CDR3 DNA follows: TGCGCCAGCAAGTGGGAGGGACCGTCGAACACCGGGGAGCTGTTTTTT. Its translation: CASKWEGPSNTGELFF. Full variable domain (rest looked up from reference TRBV5-1 and TRBJ2-2): KAGVTQTPRYLIKTRGQQVTLSCSPISGHRSVSWYQQTPGQGLQFLFEYFSETQRNKGNFPGRFSGRQFSNSRSEMNVSTLELGDSALYLCASKWEGPSNTGELFFGEGSRLTVL.